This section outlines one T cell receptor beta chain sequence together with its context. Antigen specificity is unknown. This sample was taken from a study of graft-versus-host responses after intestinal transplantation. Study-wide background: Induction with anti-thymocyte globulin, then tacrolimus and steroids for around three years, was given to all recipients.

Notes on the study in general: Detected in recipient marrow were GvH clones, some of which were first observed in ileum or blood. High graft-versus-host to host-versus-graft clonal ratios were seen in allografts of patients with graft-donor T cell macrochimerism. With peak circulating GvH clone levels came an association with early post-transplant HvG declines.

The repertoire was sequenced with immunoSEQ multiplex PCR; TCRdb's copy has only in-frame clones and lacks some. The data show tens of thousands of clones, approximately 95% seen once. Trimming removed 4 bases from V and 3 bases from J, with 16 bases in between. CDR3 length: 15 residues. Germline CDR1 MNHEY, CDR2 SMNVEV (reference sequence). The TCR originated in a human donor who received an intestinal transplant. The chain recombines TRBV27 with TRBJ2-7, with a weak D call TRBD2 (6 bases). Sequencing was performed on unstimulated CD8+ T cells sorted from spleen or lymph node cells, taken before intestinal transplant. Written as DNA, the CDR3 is TGTGCCAGCAGTTATGGGCTAGCGTTGGACTACGAGCAGTACTTC. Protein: CASSYGLALDYEQYF.